Listed here are 15 T cell receptor beta chains from one sample, sequenced in a study of patients and donors after allogeneic stem cell transplantation. TCRdb called the RT-PCR reads again in MiXCR, with one record for every CDR3 protein. Of 390,000 or so distinct CDR3 sequences in the sample, 16% were seen once. Sequences were obtained from blood, either unsorted or a sorted T cell fraction (not recorded which). The receptor set was obtained from a human donor who was either an allogeneic HSCT recipient or a stem cell or donor lymphocyte infusion donor (not recorded which). It is not recorded whose cells these are; they may come from a transplant donor.

This chain connects TRBV5-6 to TRBJ1-2; the D gene is possibly TRBD1 (5 bases). V lost 4 bases, J lost 4 bases, and 20 bases lay in between. The CDR3 spans 16 residues. Germline CDR1 is SGHDT and CDR2 is YYEEEE. DNA of the CDR3: TGTGCCAGCAGCCGCAGAACTCAGGGTCGGCGCTATGGCTACACCTTC. Its protein is CASSRRTQGRRYGYTF.

This chain uses TRBV27 with TRBJ2-3, with TRBD2 matching 12 bases. V trimming: 3 bases; J trimming: 2 bases; junction bases outside the gene matches: 12. This CDR3 is 19 amino acids long. CDR1 is MNHEY and CDR2 is SMNVEV in the germline V gene (reference sequence). CDR3 nucleotide sequence: TGTGCCAGCAGTTTGGTGGCGGCTAGCGGGGGGGCCAACACAGATACGCAGTATTTT. Translated: CASSLVAASGGANTDTQYF.

In its sample, this clonotype was seen many times. The chain is built from TRBV5-1 and TRBJ2-2; D is undetermined. The CDR3 is made up of 18 amino acids. Trimming removed 1 base from V and 6 bases from J, with 22 bases in between. The germline CDR1 and CDR2 sequences are SGHRS and YFSETQ. CDR3 DNA sequence: TGCGCCAGCAGCTTGTTCCCCCTGACGAAGGTCAAGGCCGGGGAGCTGTTTTTT. Amino acid sequence: CASSLFPLTKVKAGELFF.

This clonotype has a handful of counts. The V and J genes are TRBV12-3 or TRBV12-4 and TRBJ2-1; 7 bases are shared with TRBD2. V lost 6 bases to trimming and J lost 4 bases; unmatched junction nucleotides: 6. CDR3 size: 14 residues. DNA for the CDR3: TGTGCCAGCAGCCCGACTAGCTCGTACAATGAGCAGTTCTTC. The encoded protein is CASSPTSSYNEQFF.

The rearrangement uses TRBV15 and TRBJ1-5; no definite D call. Germline CDR1 LNHNV, CDR2 YYDKDF (reference sequence). The CDR3 extends over 13 amino acids. V lost 0 bases and J lost 7, with 7 bases in between. The chain's CDR3 is CATSRDPRQPQHF. The CDR3 DNA reads as TGTGCCACCAGCAGAGATCCTCGGCAGCCCCAGCATTTT.

The rearrangement joins TRBV24-1 to TRBJ2-2, with 8 nucleotides matching TRBD2. The ends lost 7 bases at V and 5 bases at J; junction bases unmatched: 5. The CDR3 has 14 amino acids. Germline CDR1 and CDR2: KGHDR and SFDVKD. As DNA, the CDR3 is TGTGCCACCAGGATTAGCGGGGAGACCGGGGAGCTGTTTTTT. Protein: CATRISGETGELFF.

This clonotype was found a few times. The rearrangement joins TRBV6-6 to TRBJ2-3, with D unresolved. V lost 6 bases to trimming and J lost 5 bases, with 9 bases between them. Looked up from germline, CDR1 is MNHNY and CDR2 is SVGAGI (reference sequence). The CDR3 is 12 amino acids. For the CDR3, the DNA is TGTGCCAGCAGCCACCCCCGAGATACGCAGTATTTT. Translation: CASSHPRDTQYF.

The table lists this clonotype with many counts. V gene TRBV6-5 combines with J gene TRBJ1-6, with D unresolved. The CDR3 has 13 residues. CDR1 MNHEY and CDR2 SVGAGI come from the germline V gene. The V gene lost 4 bases and the J gene lost 7 bases, with 8 bases spanning the gap. The CDR3 DNA is TGTGCCAGCAGTTTCCGGGAAAATTCACCCCTCCACTTT. It specifies CASSFRENSPLHF.

This clonotype came up a few times. The V and J genes are TRBV20-1 and TRBJ2-7; D remains ambiguous. The CDR3 is made up of 14 amino acids. Per the germline V gene, CDR1 is DFQATT and CDR2 is SNEGSKA (reference sequence). Trimming shortened V by 6 bases and J by 1 base, and 16 bases separated the two germline ends. DNA of the CDR3: TGCAGTGCCTCCCCCGTGGTAGGGTCCTACGAGCAGTACTTC. Translation: CSASPVVGSYEQYF.

This clonotype has at least ten counts. This chain uses TRBV7-7 with TRBJ2-1; possibly TRBD2 for D (6 bases). Germline CDR1 SSHAT, CDR2 FNYEAQ (reference sequence). The CDR3 has 14 residues. The CDR3 sequence is CASLRSRGGNEQFF. The DNA of the CDR3 is TGTGCTAGTTTGCGTAGCCGGGGAGGTAATGAGCAGTTCTTC.

Ten or more counts support this clonotype. The chain couples TRBV12-3 or TRBV12-4 to TRBJ2-4; 7 bases map to TRBD1. The CDR3 covers 15 residues. Trimming cost V 8 bases and J 0 bases; bases outside gene matches: 7. The CDR3 sequence: CASGTGALAKNIQYF. The CDR3 DNA reads as TGTGCCAGCGGAACAGGGGCATTAGCCAAAAACATTCAGTACTTC.

This clonotype was seen repeatedly, ten times or more. The gene calls are TRBV12-3 or TRBV12-4 and TRBJ2-1, with D perhaps matching TRBD1 (6 bases). Trimming pared 6 bases from V and 0 bases from J, leaving 27 bases between. CDR3 length: 20 residues. The chain's CDR3 is CASRGNRDTNRRSSYNEQFF. In DNA form, the CDR3 reads TGTGCCAGCAGGGGAAACAGGGACACAAACCGTCGAAGCTCCTACAATGAGCAGTTCTTC.

This clonotype was counted only a few times. This chain joins TRBV15 and TRBJ2-4; 10 bases are shared with TRBD1. Germline V gene sequence: CDR1 LNHNV, CDR2 YYDKDF (reference sequence). This CDR3 contains 18 residues. V was clipped by 3 bases and J by 0 bases; unmatched bases: 8. The CDR3 spells CATSRLTGGLLAKNIQYF. The DNA for the CDR3 is TGTGCCACCAGCAGGTTGACAGGGGGCCTACTAGCCAAAAACATTCAGTACTTC.

The chain recombines TRBV6-5 with TRBJ2-7; 8 bases agree with TRBD1. The V gene's germline CDR1 is MNHEY and CDR2 SVGAGI. The CDR3 runs to 15 residues. The trim removed 4 bases at V and 4 bases at J, leaving 9 bases unmatched. As DNA, the CDR3 is TGTGCCAGCAGTTGGGGACAGGCCAACTATTACGAGCAGTACTTC. Translating gives CASSWGQANYYEQYF.

The rearrangement links TRBV19 to TRBJ2-2; no reliable D call. Per germline, CDR1 LNHDA and CDR2 SQIVND (reference sequence). Trimming pared 5 bases from V and 2 bases from J, leaving 24 bases between. CDR3 length: 19 residues. In nucleotides, the CDR3 is TGTGCCAGTAGTGCGCTGCGCAAAATGATGGATTCCAACACCGGGGAGCTGTTTTTT. It is translated as CASSALRKMMDSNTGELFF. Full variable domain (remainder filled in from reference TRBV19 and TRBJ2-2): DGGITQSPKYLFRKEGQNVTLSCEQNLNHDAMYWYRQDPGQGLRLIYYSQIVNDFQKGDIAEGYSVSREKKESFPLTVTSAQKNPTAFYLCASSALRKMMDSNTGELFFGEGSRLTVL.